This TCR beta chain was recorded in a study of shared T cell receptors in the human thymus. Sequencing used immunoSEQ multiplex PCR; TCRdb keeps in-frame clones, though not all of them. The sample carries hundreds of thousands of clones, over 75% recorded once. There are 14 residues in the CDR3. The germline V and J ends were trimmed by 5 bases and 4 bases, with 14 bases remaining between them. Germline V gene lookup returns CDR1 MNHEY and CDR2 SMNVEV (reference sequence). The same data also went into a second study, on human thymus T cells.

This receptor was identified in a boy younger than two with a congenital heart defect. The sequenced material came from thymocytes. The chain recombines TRBV27 with TRBJ1-1; D gene ambiguous. The CDR3 spells CASSPSGVGTEAFF. In DNA, the CDR3 is TGTGCCAGCAGTCCCTCCGGAGTTGGCACTGAAGCTTTCTTT.